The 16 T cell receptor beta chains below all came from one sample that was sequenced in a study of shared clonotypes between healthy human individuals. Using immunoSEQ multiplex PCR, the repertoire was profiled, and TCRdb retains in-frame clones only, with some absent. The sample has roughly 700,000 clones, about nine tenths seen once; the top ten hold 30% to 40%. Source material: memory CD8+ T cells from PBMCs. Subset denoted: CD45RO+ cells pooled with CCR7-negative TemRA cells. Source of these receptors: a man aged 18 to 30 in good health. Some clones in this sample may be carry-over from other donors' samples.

CDR3 in DNA: TGTGCCAGCAGCTGGACCGAAGGGGCCTACGAGCAGTACTTC. Its protein is CASSWTEGAYEQYF. The chain combines TRBV7-8 with TRBJ2-7; D may be TRBD1 (5 bases). Germline-derived CDR1 and CDR2 are SGHVS and FQNEAQ. The CDR3 has 14 amino acids. V lost 4 bases and J lost 2, with 12 bases in between.

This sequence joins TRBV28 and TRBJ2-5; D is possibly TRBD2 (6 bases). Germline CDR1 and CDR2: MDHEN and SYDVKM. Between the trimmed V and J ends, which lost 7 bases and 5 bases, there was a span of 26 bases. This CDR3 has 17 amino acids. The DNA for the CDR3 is TGTGCCAGCAACCTGCTTGGGTGGGAGGATCCGTTGGAGACCCAGTACTTC. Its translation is CASNLLGWEDPLETQYF.

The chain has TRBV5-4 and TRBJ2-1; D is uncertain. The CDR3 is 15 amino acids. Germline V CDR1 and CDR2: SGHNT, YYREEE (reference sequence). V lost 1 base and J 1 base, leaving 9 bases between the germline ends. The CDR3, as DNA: TGTGCCAGCAGCTTGTTCGGGCATTCCTACAATGAGCAGTTCTTC. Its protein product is CASSLFGHSYNEQFF.

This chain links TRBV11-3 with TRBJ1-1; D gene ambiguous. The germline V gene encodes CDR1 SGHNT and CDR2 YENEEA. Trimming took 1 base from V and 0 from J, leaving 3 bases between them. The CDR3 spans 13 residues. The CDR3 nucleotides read TGTGCCAGCAGCTTAGCAGTGAACACTGAAGCTTTCTTT. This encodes CASSLAVNTEAFF.

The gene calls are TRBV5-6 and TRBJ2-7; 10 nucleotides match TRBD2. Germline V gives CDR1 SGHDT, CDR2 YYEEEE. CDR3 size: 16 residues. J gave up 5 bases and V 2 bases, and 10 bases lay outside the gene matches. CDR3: CASSLRLAGVTHEQYF. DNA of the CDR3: TGTGCCAGCAGCTTAAGGCTAGCGGGAGTAACCCACGAGCAGTACTTC.

The CDR3: CASSYSRGTNYGYTF. The CDR3 coding sequence is TGTGCCAGCAGTTACTCTCGGGGCACTAACTATGGCTACACCTTC. V gene TRBV6-5 combines with J gene TRBJ1-2; perhaps TRBD1 as D (5 bases). V lost 0 bases to trimming and J lost 0 bases, with 8 bases between them. Looked up from germline, CDR1 is MNHEY and CDR2 is SVGAGI. This CDR3 comprises 15 residues.

DNA for the CDR3: TGCGCCAGCAGCTTGGCCAGAACAGGGGACACTGAAGCTTTCTTT. Its protein product is CASSLARTGDTEAFF. This chain uses TRBV5-1 with TRBJ1-1, with 7 bases matching TRBD1. The germline gives CDR1 SGHRS, CDR2 YFSETQ. V lost 0 bases, J lost 3 bases, and 5 bases stayed unmatched. The CDR3 runs 15 residues.

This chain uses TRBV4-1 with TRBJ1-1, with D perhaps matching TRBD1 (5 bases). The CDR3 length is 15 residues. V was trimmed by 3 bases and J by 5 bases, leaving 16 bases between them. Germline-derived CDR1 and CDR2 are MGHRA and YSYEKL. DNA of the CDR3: TGCGCCAGCAGCCAGCCGGGGGACCGTGGGACTGAAGCTTTCTTT. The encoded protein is CASSQPGDRGTEAFF.

The CDR3 region is CASSPRRGETQYF. DNA of the CDR3: TGTGCCAGCAGCCCGCGGAGGGGAGAGACCCAGTACTTC. This chain connects TRBV7-6 to TRBJ2-5, with D maybe TRBD2 (6 bases). Germline V CDR1 and CDR2: SGHVS, FNYEAQ. V was shortened by 5 bases and J by 4 bases, with 11 bases between the two germline ends. The CDR3 runs 13 residues.

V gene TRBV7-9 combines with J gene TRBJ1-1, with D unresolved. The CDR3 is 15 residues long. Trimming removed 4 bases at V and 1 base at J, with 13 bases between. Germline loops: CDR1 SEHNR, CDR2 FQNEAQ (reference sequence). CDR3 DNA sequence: TGTGCCAGCAGCTCAGTAGGTGGGGAGAACACTGAAGCTTTCTTT. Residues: CASSSVGGENTEAFF.

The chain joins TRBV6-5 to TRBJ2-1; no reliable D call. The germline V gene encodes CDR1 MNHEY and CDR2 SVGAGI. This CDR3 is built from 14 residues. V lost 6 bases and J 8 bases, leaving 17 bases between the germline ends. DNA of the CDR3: TGTGCCAGCAGCCCCCGGGCGAGCCGGGATGAGCAGTTCTTC. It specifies CASSPRASRDEQFF.

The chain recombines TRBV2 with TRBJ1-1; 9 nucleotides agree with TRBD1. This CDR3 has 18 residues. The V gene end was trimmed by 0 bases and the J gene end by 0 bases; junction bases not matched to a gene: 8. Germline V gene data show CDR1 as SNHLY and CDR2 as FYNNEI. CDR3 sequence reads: CASSEAGSGTGLNTEAFF. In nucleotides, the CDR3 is TGTGCCAGCAGTGAAGCCGGCAGCGGGACAGGGTTGAACACTGAAGCTTTCTTT. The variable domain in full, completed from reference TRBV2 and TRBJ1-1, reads EPEVTQTPSHQVTQMGQEVILRCVPISNHLYFYWYRQILGQKVEFLVSFYNNEISEKSEIFDDQFSVERPDGSNFTLKIRSTKLEDSAMYFCASSEAGSGTGLNTEAFFGQGTRLTVV.

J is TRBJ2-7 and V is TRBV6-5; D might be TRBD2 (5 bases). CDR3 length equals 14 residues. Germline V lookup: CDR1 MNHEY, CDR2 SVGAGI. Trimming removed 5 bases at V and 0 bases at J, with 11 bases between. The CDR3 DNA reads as TGTGCCAGCAGTGGGAGCGGTAGCTCCTACGAGCAGTACTTC. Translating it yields CASSGSGSSYEQYF.

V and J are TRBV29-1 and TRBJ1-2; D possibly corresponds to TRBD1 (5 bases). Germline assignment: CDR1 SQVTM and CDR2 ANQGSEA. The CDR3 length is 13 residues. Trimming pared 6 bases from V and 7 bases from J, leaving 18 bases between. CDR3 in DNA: TGCAGCGTGGTTCTGGGGGAATCACTTGGCTACACCTTC. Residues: CSVVLGESLGYTF.

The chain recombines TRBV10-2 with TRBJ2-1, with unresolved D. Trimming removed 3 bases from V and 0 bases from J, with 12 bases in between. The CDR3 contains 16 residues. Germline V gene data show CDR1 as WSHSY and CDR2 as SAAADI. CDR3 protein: CASSDRRTSSYNEQFF. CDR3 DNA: TGCGCCAGCAGTGATCGGCGGACCAGCTCCTACAATGAGCAGTTCTTC.

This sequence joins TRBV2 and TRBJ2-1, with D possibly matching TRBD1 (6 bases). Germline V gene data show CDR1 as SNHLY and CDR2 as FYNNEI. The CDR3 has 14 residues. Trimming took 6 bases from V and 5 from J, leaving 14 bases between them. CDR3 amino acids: CASREQGWDNEQFF. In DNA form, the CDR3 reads TGTGCCAGCAGGGAACAGGGATGGGACAATGAGCAGTTCTTC.